This T cell receptor (beta chain) was found in a study of cytomegalovirus exposure and HLA in healthy donors. As regards this clone: The antigen is unknown.

Samples came from healthy bone marrow donors. Study results and limitations: Investigators reported some 150 TCR beta chains as tied to cytomegalovirus. Rarity held for most TCR sequences, but there were some public TCRs that occurred in many donors.

The PCR contained 60 Vbeta and 13 Jbeta primers. The method was immunoSEQ multiplex PCR; TCRdb's version includes in-frame clones alone and lacks a portion of them. The sample lists 200,000 to 250,000 clones, about 85% seen once, with roughly 10% in the top ten. V lost 3 bases, J lost 1 base, and 13 bases lay in between. Germline V gene lookup returns CDR1 LNHDA and CDR2 SQIVND (reference sequence). This CDR3 has 15 amino acids. This TCR derives from a woman in her forties or fifties in good health and CMV-seropositive. The specimen sequenced was PBMCs. The chain uses TRBV19 and TRBJ2-7; D uncertain. DNA for the CDR3: TGTGCCAGTAGTATTACAGTTGATCCGTCCTACGAGCAGTACTTC. Translation: CASSITVDPSYEQYF.